These T cell receptor beta chains were read from a single sample in a study of T cell changes during pregnancy in multiple sclerosis. Here immunoSEQ multiplex PCR was the method, and the copy in TCRdb shows in-frame clones only, minus some. The sample has fewer than 60,000 clones; about nine tenths are singletons. Sequenced material: peripheral blood, taken after pregnancy. These receptors were collected from a female donor in good health, enrolled as a control in a pregnancy study. CDR3s include the opening cysteine and the closing phenylalanine or tryptophan. A D gene is named only where the DNA matches it firmly. Clone size is not always given. Where it is, it says once, few, many or a class for expanded clones.

TRBV11-1	once	TRBJ1-2	19	TRBD1	CASTQPVNADPTGAYGYTF	TGTGCCAGCACCCAACCCGTCAACGCGGACCCAACAGGGGCGTATGGCTACACCTTC
TRBV5-1	once	TRBJ2-1	19	TRBD2	CASSLPGLRTLGSYNEQFF	TGCGCCAGCAGCCTCCCGGGACTACGGACGCTAGGCTCCTACAATGAGCAGTTCTTC
TRBV27	NA	TRBJ1-4	16	TRBD1	CASSLIPGQGEEKLFF	TGTGCCAGCAGTTTAATCCCGGGACAGGGGGAGGAAAAACTGTTTTTT
TRBV6-5	NA	TRBJ1-1	15	NA	CASTPGGWVWAEAFF	TGTGCCAGCACTCCCGGGGGATGGGTATGGGCTGAAGCTTTCTTT
TRBV7-9	NA	TRBJ1-1	15	NA	CASSPRAGENTEAFF	TGTGCCAGCAGCCCAAGGGCAGGGGAAAACACTGAAGCTTTCTTT
TRBV11-2	NA	TRBJ2-5	12	NA	CASSLSGETQYF	TGTGCCAGCAGCTTATCAGGGGAGACCCAGTACTTC
TRBV5-6	NA	TRBJ2-5	15	NA	CASSLAGSVQETQYF	TGTGCCAGCAGCTTGGCAGGTTCTGTTCAAGAGACCCAGTACTTC
TRBV25-1	few	TRBJ1-2	14	NA	CASSEVGGPFGYTF	TGTGCCAGCAGTGAGGTAGGGGGTCCCTTCGGCTACACCTTC
TRBV19	NA	TRBJ1-1	16	NA	CASSRGRQPMNTEAFF	TGTGCCAGTAGTAGGGGGAGGCAACCTATGAACACTGAAGCTTTCTTT
TRBV28	NA	TRBJ2-6	15	NA	CASRPTIPGANVLTF	TGTGCCAGCAGGCCTACTATCCCTGGGGCCAACGTCCTGACTTTC
TRBV10-3	NA	TRBJ1-5	15	TRBD1	CAISGDRGSNQPQHF	TGTGCCATCAGTGGAGACAGGGGAAGCAATCAGCCCCAGCATTTT
TRBV19	NA	TRBJ1-1	14	TRBD1	CASSSPGTGGMTFF	TGTGCCAGTAGTTCTCCGGGGACAGGGGGTATGACTTTCTTT
TRBV4-3	NA	TRBJ2-3	17	TRBD1	CASSQDLQGTSTDTQYF	TGCGCCAGCAGCCAAGATTTACAGGGGACAAGCACAGATACGCAGTATTTT
TRBV6-1	NA	TRBJ1-1	14	NA	CASSQEWGHTEAFF	TGTGCCAGCAGTCAAGAGTGGGGGCACACTGAAGCTTTCTTT
TRBV13	NA	TRBJ2-1	16	TRBD2	CASSTATSGSYNEQFF	TGTGCCAGCAGCACCGCGACTAGCGGTTCCTACAATGAGCAGTTCTTC
TRBV7-2	NA	TRBJ2-7	16	TRBD2	CASSRILAGLSYEQYF	TGTGCCAGCAGCCGAATCCTAGCGGGACTCTCCTACGAGCAGTACTTC
TRBV7-7	NA	TRBJ1-1	17	NA	CASSSLRGGSRNTEAFF	TGTGCCAGCAGCTCCCTCAGGGGAGGGTCGAGGAACACTGAAGCTTTCTTT
TRBV7-2	NA	TRBJ2-3	15	NA	CASSLDAGSTDTQYF	TGTGCCAGCAGCTTAGATGCGGGTAGCACAGATACGCAGTATTTT
TRBV5-6	NA	TRBJ2-4	13	NA	CASSTGPGNIQYF	TGTGCCAGCAGTACCGGCCCGGGGAACATTCAGTACTTC
TRBV2	NA	TRBJ2-6	15	NA	CASSMTSSGANVLTF	TGTGCCAGCAGCATGACTAGCTCTGGGGCCAACGTCCTGACTTTC
TRBV6-1	NA	TRBJ2-7	15	NA	CASSLFLGDDYEQYF	TGTGCCAGCAGCCTCTTTTTAGGGGATGACTACGAGCAGTACTTC
TRBV6-1	NA	TRBJ2-7	15	NA	CASSEALLAGREQYF	TGTGCCAGCAGTGAAGCCTTGTTGGCAGGGCGAGAGCAGTACTTC
TRBV7-8	NA	TRBJ2-2	14	TRBD2	CASSFSGLGGELFF	TGTGCCAGCAGCTTTTCTGGACTAGGCGGGGAGCTGTTTTTT
TRBV6-5	NA	TRBJ2-2	12	NA	CASSPITGELFF	TGTGCCAGCAGTCCTATAACCGGGGAGCTGTTTTTT
TRBV27	NA	TRBJ2-7	16	NA	CASRESPDGFSYEQYF	TGTGCCAGCAGGGAGAGCCCTGACGGATTCTCCTACGAGCAGTACTTC
TRBV6-5	few	TRBJ1-6	11	NA	CASRLGGPLHF	TGTGCCAGCAGACTAGGAGGACCCCTCCACTTT
TRBV19	NA	TRBJ1-4	15	NA	CASSIMGQTNEKLFF	TGTGCCAGTAGTATAATGGGGCAGACTAATGAAAAACTGTTTTTT
TRBV6-4	NA	TRBJ2-1	13	NA	CASSAQATEVQFF	TGTGCCAGCAGTGCCCAAGCGACCGAGGTCCAGTTCTTC
TRBV11-2	once	TRBJ1-2	14	NA	CASSLDRTIYGYTF	TGTGCCAGCAGCTTGGACAGAACCATCTATGGCTACACCTTC
TRBV18	NA	TRBJ1-6	17	TRBD1	CASSRITGGDLSSPLHF	TGTGCCAGCTCACGGATAACAGGGGGCGATTTAAGTTCACCCCTCCACTTT
TRBV4-3	NA	TRBJ1-1	12	TRBD1	CASSLRQGPAFF	TGCGCCAGCAGCCTACGACAGGGACCAGCTTTCTTT
TRBV15	NA	TRBJ1-5	12	NA	CATSRPGQPQHF	TGTGCCACCAGCAGACCAGGTCAGCCCCAGCATTTT